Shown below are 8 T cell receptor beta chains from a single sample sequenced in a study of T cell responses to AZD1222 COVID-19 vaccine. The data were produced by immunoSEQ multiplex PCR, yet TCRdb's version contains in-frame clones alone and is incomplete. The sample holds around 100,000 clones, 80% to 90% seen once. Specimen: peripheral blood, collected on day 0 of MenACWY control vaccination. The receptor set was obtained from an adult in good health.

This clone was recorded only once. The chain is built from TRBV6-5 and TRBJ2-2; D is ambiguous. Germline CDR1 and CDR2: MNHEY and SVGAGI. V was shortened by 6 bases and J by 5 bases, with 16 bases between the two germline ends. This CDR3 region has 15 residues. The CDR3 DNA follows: TGTGCCAGCAGCCCGATTAGGGCTGGAACCGGGGAGCTGTTTTTT. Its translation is CASSPIRAGTGELFF.

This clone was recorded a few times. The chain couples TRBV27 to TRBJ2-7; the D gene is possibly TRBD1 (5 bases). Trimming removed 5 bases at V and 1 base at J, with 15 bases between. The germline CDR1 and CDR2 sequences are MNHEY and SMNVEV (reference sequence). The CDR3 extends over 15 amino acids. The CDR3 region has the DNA TGTGCCAGCAGTCCGCAGACAGAGCTATCCTACGAGCAGTACTTC. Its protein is CASSPQTELSYEQYF.

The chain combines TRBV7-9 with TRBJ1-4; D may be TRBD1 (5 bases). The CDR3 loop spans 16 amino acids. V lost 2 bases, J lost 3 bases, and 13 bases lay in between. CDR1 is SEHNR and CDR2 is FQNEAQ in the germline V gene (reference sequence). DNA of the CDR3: TGTGCCAGCAGCTTAAGCTCAGGGTTTCCTAATGAAAAACTGTTTTTT. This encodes CASSLSSGFPNEKLFF.

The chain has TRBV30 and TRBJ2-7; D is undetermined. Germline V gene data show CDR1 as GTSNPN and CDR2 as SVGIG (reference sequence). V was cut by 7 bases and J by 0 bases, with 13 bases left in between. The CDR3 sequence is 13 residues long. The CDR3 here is CAYTRRSSYEQYF. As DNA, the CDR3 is TGTGCCTACACACGTAGGAGCTCCTACGAGCAGTACTTC. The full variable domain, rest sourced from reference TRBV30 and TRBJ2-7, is SQTIHQWPATLVQPVGSPLSLECTVEGTSNPNLYWYRQAAGRGLQLLFYSVGIGQISSEVPQNLSASRPQDRQFILSSKKLLLSDSGFYLCAYTRRSSYEQYFGPGTRLTVT.

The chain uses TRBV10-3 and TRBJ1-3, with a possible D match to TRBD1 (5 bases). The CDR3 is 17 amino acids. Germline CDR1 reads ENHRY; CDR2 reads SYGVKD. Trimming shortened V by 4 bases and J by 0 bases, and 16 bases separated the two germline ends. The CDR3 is CAISAGPGTASGNTIYF. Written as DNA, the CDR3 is TGTGCCATCAGTGCAGGCCCCGGGACCGCCTCTGGAAACACCATATATTTT.

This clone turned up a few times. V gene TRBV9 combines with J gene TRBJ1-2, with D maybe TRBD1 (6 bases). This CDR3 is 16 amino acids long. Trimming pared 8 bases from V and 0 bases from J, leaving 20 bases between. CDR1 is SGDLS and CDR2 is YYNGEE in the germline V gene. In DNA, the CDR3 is TGTGCCAGTACCCCGGGGGCGCCCGGGTCTAACTATGGCTACACCTTC. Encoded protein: CASTPGAPGSNYGYTF.

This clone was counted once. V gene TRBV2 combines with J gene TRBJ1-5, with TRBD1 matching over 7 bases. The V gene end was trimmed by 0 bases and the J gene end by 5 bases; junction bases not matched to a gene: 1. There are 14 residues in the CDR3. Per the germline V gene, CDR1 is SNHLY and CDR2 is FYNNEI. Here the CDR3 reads CASSEADRDQPQHF. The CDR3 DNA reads TGTGCCAGCAGTGAAGCCGACAGGGATCAGCCCCAGCATTTT.

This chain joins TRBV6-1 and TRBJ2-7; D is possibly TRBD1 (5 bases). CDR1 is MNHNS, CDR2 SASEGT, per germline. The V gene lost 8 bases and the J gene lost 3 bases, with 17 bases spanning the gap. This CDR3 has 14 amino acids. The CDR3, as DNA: TGTGCCAGCGGTTTAAGGGGCCAAATCTACGAGCAGTACTTC. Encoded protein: CASGLRGQIYEQYF.